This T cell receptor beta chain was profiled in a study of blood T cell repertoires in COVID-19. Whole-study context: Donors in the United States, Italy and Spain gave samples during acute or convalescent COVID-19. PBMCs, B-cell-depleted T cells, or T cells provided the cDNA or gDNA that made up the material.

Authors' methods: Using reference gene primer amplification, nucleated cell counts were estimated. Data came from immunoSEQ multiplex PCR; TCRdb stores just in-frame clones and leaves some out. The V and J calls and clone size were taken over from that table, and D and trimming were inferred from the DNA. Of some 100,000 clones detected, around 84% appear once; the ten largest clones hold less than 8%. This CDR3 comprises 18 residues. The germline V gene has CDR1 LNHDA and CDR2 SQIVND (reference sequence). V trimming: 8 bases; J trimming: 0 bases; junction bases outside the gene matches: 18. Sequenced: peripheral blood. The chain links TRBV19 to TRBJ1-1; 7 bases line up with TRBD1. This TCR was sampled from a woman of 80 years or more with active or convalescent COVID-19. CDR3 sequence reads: CASWDRDSYRMMNTEAFF. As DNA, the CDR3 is TGTGCCAGTTGGGACCGGGACAGTTACCGAATGATGAACACTGAAGCTTTCTTT.